A selection of T cell receptor beta chains follows, all from one sample in a study of CD8+ T cells in alopecia areata. Clones were read by immunoSEQ multiplex PCR, and TCRdb kept only the in-frame ones, dropping some. The sample consists of about 200,000 clones, approximately 60% of them appearing once. The source material was CD8+ T cells sorted from blood. Receptors were obtained from a human donor in good health. The CDR3 runs from the conserved cysteine through the conserved F or W. Fields, in order: clone size, V gene, J gene, D gene, CDR3 DNA, CDR3 protein. A D gene is named only where the DNA matches it firmly. Clone size is shown for a subset of rows, as once, few, many or a class of expanded clone.

>once|TRBV9|TRBJ1-5|NA
TGTGCCAGCAGCGTAGAGGAGGTTAGCAATCAGCCCCAGCATTTT
CASSVEEVSNQPQHF
>few|TRBV7-8|TRBJ2-5|NA
TGTGCCAGCACCATACAAGAGACCCAGTACTTC
CASTIQETQYF
>NA|TRBV2|TRBJ2-5|NA
TGTGCCAGCAGTGAAATGTGGGGGGCAGGAGAGACCCAGTACTTC
CASSEMWGAGETQYF
>NA|TRBV6-6|TRBJ1-1|NA
TGTGCCAGCAGTTTCAGGGAGCACACTGAAGCTTTCTTT
CASSFREHTEAFF
>few|TRBV27|TRBJ1-5|NA
TGTGCCAGCAGTTGGGGATATAATCAGCCCCAGCATTTT
CASSWGYNQPQHF
>NA|TRBV15|TRBJ1-2|TRBD1
TGTGCCACCAGCTCGGACACGGCAGGGGGTTCGGGATACTATGGCTACACCTTC
CATSSDTAGGSGYYGYTF
>many|TRBV4-3|TRBJ2-1|NA
TGCGCCAGCAGCCTCCGGGGTGAGCAGTTCTTC
CASSLRGEQFF
>NA|TRBV30|TRBJ2-6|NA
TGTGCCTGGACTAAAGGGGCTGGGGCCAACGTCCTGACTTTC
CAWTKGAGANVLTF
>NA|TRBV4-1|TRBJ1-1|NA
TGCGCCAGCAGCCAAGATTTCGGCACTGAAGCTTTCTTT
CASSQDFGTEAFF
>NA|TRBV6-6|TRBJ2-7|NA
TGTGCCAGCAGTACCCGGGACACCTCCTACGAGCAGTACTTC
CASSTRDTSYEQYF
>few|TRBV7-9|TRBJ2-1|TRBD1
TGTGCCAGCAGCCGCCGGACAGGGGTTAGTGAGCAGTTCTTC
CASSRRTGVSEQFF
>NA|TRBV7-2|TRBJ2-3|TRBD2
TGTGCCAGCAGCCCGGCTTTGCGGGGGGGCGGCACAGATACGCAGTATTTT
CASSPALRGGGTDTQYF
>NA|TRBV23-1|TRBJ2-5|NA
TGCGCCAGCAGTCAATCGGGGGGTCAAGAGACCCAGTACTTC
CASSQSGGQETQYF
>once|TRBV29-1|TRBJ2-2|TRBD2
TGCAGCGTAACCGGGACTAGCGGTGACACCGGGGAGCTGTTTTTT
CSVTGTSGDTGELFF
>NA|TRBV6-5|TRBJ2-7|TRBD1
TGTGCCAGCATCAAAAAGGGACAGGGTTACTACGAGCAGTACTTC
CASIKKGQGYYEQYF
>NA|TRBV5-6|TRBJ1-4|TRBD1
TGTGCCAGCAGCCGCGACAGGGGGCAGGCCTTCGAAAAACTGTTTTTT
CASSRDRGQAFEKLFF
>NA|TRBV7-4|TRBJ2-5|NA
TGTGCCAGCAGCTCCCGACCGTCGGACAAAGAAGAGACCCAGTACTTC
CASSSRPSDKEETQYF
>NA|TRBV5-4|TRBJ1-2|TRBD1
TGTGCCAGCAGCTCCGGGACAGGCATGTATGGCTACACCTTC
CASSSGTGMYGYTF
>NA|TRBV28|TRBJ2-2|NA
TGTGCCAGCACCCTCCGGGCAGGGGACGGGGAGCTGTTTTTT
CASTLRAGDGELFF
>NA|TRBV28|TRBJ2-5|NA
TGTGCCAGCAGTCCACAAGAGACCCAGTACTTC
CASSPQETQYF
>NA|TRBV5-6|TRBJ2-3|NA
TGTGCCAGCAGCTTGGGCGGGCTCAACACAGATACGCAGTATTTT
CASSLGGLNTDTQYF
>NA|TRBV27|TRBJ1-1|NA
TGTGCCAGCTTTCTGAGCACTGAAGCTTTCTTT
CASFLSTEAFF
>few|TRBV29-1|TRBJ2-2|NA
TGCAGCGTCTACACTAGGACCGGGGAGCTGTTTTTT
CSVYTRTGELFF
>NA|TRBV11-2|TRBJ2-7|TRBD1
TGTGCCAGCAGCTTAGGGGGACAGGGATACGAGCAGTACTTC
CASSLGGQGYEQYF